Listed below are T cell receptor beta chains from one sample, sequenced in a study of molecular identifiers for immune sequencing clone quantification. One entry per CDR3 protein, called by TCRdb with MiXCR from the PCR reads. Among under 650,000 distinct CDR3 sequences listed, just under 20% were seen once. The sample comprised naive CD8+ T cells from blood, with Jurkat cell RNA spiked in. The receptor source for this set is a human donor in good health. Some libraries in this study had Jurkat cell RNA spiked in. CDR3s include the opening cysteine and the closing phenylalanine or tryptophan. Each record gives: J gene, V gene, CDR3 protein.

j_call: TRBJ2-5
v_call: TRBV27
cdr3_aa: CASSFTTTPGQETQYF

j_call: TRBJ2-5
v_call: TRBV24-1
cdr3_aa: CATSDTSQETQYF

j_call: TRBJ2-7
v_call: TRBV20-1
cdr3_aa: CSAGAGLASYEQYF

j_call: TRBJ2-5
v_call: TRBV27
cdr3_aa: CASSLLTGLETQYF

j_call: TRBJ2-3
v_call: TRBV7-9
cdr3_aa: CASSLLNADTQYF

j_call: TRBJ2-2
v_call: TRBV7-9
cdr3_aa: CASSHGAGLEGGGELFF

j_call: TRBJ2-7
v_call: TRBV4-3
cdr3_aa: CASSPALATPYEQYF

j_call: TRBJ2-2
v_call: TRBV20-1
cdr3_aa: CSARGLLVNTGELFF

j_call: TRBJ2-1
v_call: TRBV11-2
cdr3_aa: CASSFLVDYNEQFF

j_call: TRBJ2-3
v_call: TRBV12-3/TRBV12-4
cdr3_aa: CASSFRLTEREGTDTQYF

j_call: TRBJ2-5
v_call: TRBV10-2
cdr3_aa: CASRRKETQYF

j_call: TRBJ1-1
v_call: TRBV12-3/TRBV12-4
cdr3_aa: CASSNKQDLNTEAFF

j_call: TRBJ1-1
v_call: TRBV6-2/TRBV6-3
cdr3_aa: CASTPYVNTEAFF

j_call: TRBJ2-2
v_call: TRBV6-5
cdr3_aa: CASSSIKTGTGELFF

j_call: TRBJ2-7
v_call: TRBV3-1
cdr3_aa: CASSQVVAREQYF

j_call: TRBJ1-4
v_call: TRBV9
cdr3_aa: CASSATRTTNEKLFF

j_call: TRBJ1-2
v_call: TRBV6-2/TRBV6-3
cdr3_aa: CASSLDRASSYGYTF

j_call: TRBJ2-1
v_call: TRBV5-1
cdr3_aa: CATSQSSYNELFF

j_call: TRBJ1-5
v_call: TRBV21-1
cdr3_aa: CAQRRRVQPQHF

j_call: TRBJ2-1
v_call: TRBV5-6
cdr3_aa: CTSSLGGYNEQFF

j_call: TRBJ2-2
v_call: TRBV4-3
cdr3_aa: CASSPREGGELFF

j_call: TRBJ2-1
v_call: TRBV27
cdr3_aa: CASTWDASSHNEQFF

j_call: TRBJ2-4
v_call: TRBV7-9
cdr3_aa: CASSGGTGAAKNIQYF

j_call: TRBJ2-5
v_call: TRBV4-3
cdr3_aa: CASSQDTSGQNQETQYF

j_call: TRBJ2-7
v_call: TRBV5-4
cdr3_aa: CASSLGLAGGVGEQYF

j_call: TRBJ2-1
v_call: TRBV11-3
cdr3_aa: CASSPSGGTDEQFF

j_call: TRBJ2-5
v_call: TRBV11-2
cdr3_aa: CASGLAGTGGQETQYF

j_call: TRBJ2-7
v_call: TRBV20-1
cdr3_aa: CSARDEASGNYEQYF

j_call: TRBJ1-6
v_call: TRBV4-3
cdr3_aa: CASSYVLIGSPLHF

j_call: TRBJ2-1
v_call: TRBV5-6
cdr3_aa: CASSLVPAGDNEQFF

j_call: TRBJ2-7
v_call: TRBV28
cdr3_aa: CASSFRGVRTYEQYF

j_call: TRBJ1-1
v_call: TRBV15
cdr3_aa: CATRSSGGTEAFF

j_call: TRBJ2-5
v_call: TRBV12-3/TRBV12-4
cdr3_aa: CASSLTASRETQYF

j_call: TRBJ1-1
v_call: TRBV28
cdr3_aa: CASSPPDRGHLDTEAFF

j_call: TRBJ1-1
v_call: TRBV21-1
cdr3_aa: CASSKRGLLRTEAFF

j_call: TRBJ2-1
v_call: TRBV7-6
cdr3_aa: CASSLAPGSNEQFF

j_call: TRBJ1-1
v_call: TRBV6-5
cdr3_aa: CASSYQGRNTEAFF

j_call: TRBJ2-1
v_call: TRBV5-4
cdr3_aa: CASSRLQREGSYNEQFF

j_call: TRBJ1-1
v_call: TRBV13
cdr3_aa: CASSLVGGAFF

j_call: TRBJ1-1
v_call: TRBV9
cdr3_aa: CASSVGTLSTEAFF

j_call: TRBJ1-1
v_call: TRBV28
cdr3_aa: CASSRAPATEAFF

j_call: TRBJ1-1
v_call: TRBV27
cdr3_aa: CASREGQFNTEAFF

j_call: TRBJ2-1
v_call: TRBV28
cdr3_aa: CASSLTPGSYNEQFF

j_call: TRBJ2-2
v_call: TRBV19
cdr3_aa: CASSAFQGAGGELFF

j_call: TRBJ2-1
v_call: TRBV7-9
cdr3_aa: CASSNSGTSGVSLWFF

j_call: TRBJ1-1
v_call: TRBV4-1
cdr3_aa: CASSYQQGALPPEAFF

j_call: TRBJ1-1
v_call: TRBV5-1
cdr3_aa: CASSPDKWESEAFF

j_call: TRBJ2-5
v_call: TRBV19
cdr3_aa: CASSIWTSAETQYF

j_call: TRBJ1-4
v_call: TRBV7-2
cdr3_aa: CASSWGWGTIEKLFF

j_call: TRBJ1-4
v_call: TRBV5-1
cdr3_aa: CASSTGQGATNEKLFF

j_call: TRBJ2-3
v_call: TRBV29-1
cdr3_aa: CSVEEYAGTDTQYF

j_call: TRBJ2-1
v_call: TRBV9
cdr3_aa: CASSVRDRVDEQFF

j_call: TRBJ2-3
v_call: TRBV7-9
cdr3_aa: CASSLGDRGETSGPDTQYF